One sample yielded the 15 T cell receptor beta chains listed below, sequenced in a study of T cell responses to AZD1222 COVID-19 vaccine. Sequencing was performed with immunoSEQ multiplex PCR; in TCRdb, only in-frame clones are kept and a portion is missing. The data show over 110,000 clones, around nine tenths seen once. Sequenced material: peripheral blood, taken on day 0 of AZD1222 vaccination. The source is an adult in good health.

The chain links TRBV9 to TRBJ1-2, with unresolved D. Trimming shortened V by 4 bases and J by 5 bases, and 9 bases separated the two germline ends. This CDR3 comprises 12 residues. Germline CDR1 SGDLS, CDR2 YYNGEE. CDR3 loop: CASSQEGYGYTF. The DNA for the CDR3 is TGTGCCAGCAGCCAAGAAGGGTATGGCTACACCTTC.

The chain is built from TRBV18 and TRBJ1-4; a possible D gene is TRBD1 (5 bases). The CDR3 length is 14 residues. V lost 4 bases and J 6 bases, leaving 12 bases between the germline ends. Germline lookup yields CDR1 KGHSH and CDR2 LQKENI. DNA for the CDR3: TGTGCCAGCTCACTTTGGAGGGGAGATGAAAAACTGTTTTTT. Its protein is CASSLWRGDEKLFF.

This rearrangement joins TRBV19 to TRBJ1-1; 7 positions match TRBD1. CDR1 and CDR2 from the germline V gene are LNHDA and SQIVND (reference sequence). There are 16 residues in the CDR3. The V segment lost 5 bases and the J segment 4 bases; nucleotides outside the gene matches: 13. CDR3 in amino acids: CASSHRQGARSTEAFF. CDR3 in DNA: TGTGCCAGTAGTCATCGACAGGGCGCGAGGAGCACTGAAGCTTTCTTT.

This clone appeared once. The rearrangement links TRBV2 to TRBJ1-2, with D uncertain. Deletions cut 3 bases from V and 4 bases from J, with 9 bases between. Germline V gives CDR1 SNHLY, CDR2 FYNNEI. The CDR3 covers 13 residues. The CDR3 nucleotides read TGTGCCAGCAGTGAGTCGGGCCCCTATGGCTACACCTTC. Translating gives CASSESGPYGYTF. The full variable domain, in which reference TRBV2 and TRBJ1-2 provide the parts outside the CDR3, is EPEVTQTPSHQVTQMGQEVILRCVPISNHLYFYWYRQILGQKVEFLVSFYNNEISEKSEIFDDQFSVERPDGSNFTLKIRSTKLEDSAMYFCASSESGPYGYTFGSGTRLTVV.

The CDR3 nucleotides are TGCGCCAGCAGTCCCGACGGGGGCATAGGGCAAGAGACCCAGTACTTC. Protein: CASSPDGGIGQETQYF. The rearrangement joins TRBV23-1 to TRBJ2-5; D may correspond to TRBD1 or TRBD2 (6 bases each). TRBV23-1 qualifies as an ORF whose function is uncertain. The germline V and J ends were trimmed by 4 bases and 2 bases, with 17 bases remaining between them. CDR3 length: 16 residues.

The chain is built from TRBV11-3 and TRBJ1-4; no reliable D call. Germline V gene lookup returns CDR1 SGHNT and CDR2 YENEEA. Trimming cost V 4 bases and J 8 bases, with 8 bases left between them. This CDR3 region has 12 residues. Written as DNA, the CDR3 is TGTGCCAGCAGCTCTGACCTGGAAAAACTGTTTTTT. This sequence encodes CASSSDLEKLFF.

The genes are TRBV25-1 and TRBJ2-5; D tentatively fits TRBD1 or TRBD2 (5 bases each). The CDR3 loop spans 17 amino acids. The ends were cut back, 5 bases at V and 0 bases at J, with 19 bases in the middle. Germline V lookup: CDR1 MGHDK, CDR2 SYGVNS. The CDR3 sequence is CASSRGVGSFDQETQYF. The DNA of the CDR3 is TGTGCCAGCAGTCGAGGGGTCGGGTCCTTCGACCAAGAGACCCAGTACTTC. Using reference TRBV25-1 and TRBJ2-5 for the parts outside the CDR3, the full variable domain is EADIYQTPRYLVIGTGKKITLECSQTMGHDKMYWYQQDPGMELHLIHYSYGVNSTEKGDLSSESTVSRIRTEHFPLTLESARPSHTSQYLCASSRGVGSFDQETQYFGPGTRLLVL.

The chain carries TRBV6-5 and TRBJ1-6; D ambiguous. The CDR3 contains 15 residues. Trimming left V 1 base short and J 5 bases short, with 9 bases between. Germline-derived CDR1 and CDR2 are MNHEY and SVGAGI. The CDR3: CASSYFRRDNSPLHF. In nucleotides, the CDR3 is TGTGCCAGCAGTTACTTTCGACGCGATAATTCACCCCTCCACTTT.

This clone was seen only once. This chain joins TRBV12-5 and TRBJ2-7; D not certain. Germline CDR1 is LGHNT and CDR2 is FRNRAP. Trimming stripped 3 bases from V and 5 bases from J, with 17 bases between. The CDR3 is 15 residues long. CDR3 coding DNA: TGTGCTAGTGGTTTACTAAAATGGTGGAGTGACGAGCAGTACTTC. It translates to CASGLLKWWSDEQYF.

This chain uses TRBV5-1 with TRBJ2-2, with D perhaps matching TRBD2 (5 bases). The CDR3 sequence is 15 residues long. Germline values: CDR1 SGHRS, CDR2 YFSETQ. The ends were cut back, 3 bases at V and 3 bases at J, with 12 bases in the middle. DNA of the CDR3: TGCGCCAGCAGCTCAACTAGGCCTGACACCGGGGAGCTGTTTTTT. Translation: CASSSTRPDTGELFF.

This sequence joins TRBV18 and TRBJ2-5; D possibly corresponds to TRBD1 (5 bases). Germline CDR1 is KGHSH and CDR2 is LQKENI. The ends were cut back, 6 bases at V and 1 base at J, with 9 bases in the middle. The CDR3 is 13 residues long. The chain's CDR3 is CASSQDIQETQYF. CDR3 DNA sequence: TGTGCCAGCTCTCAGGACATCCAAGAGACCCAGTACTTC.

The chain employs TRBV19 and TRBJ1-3; the D is unclear. The germline V and J ends were trimmed by 4 bases and 3 bases, with 16 bases remaining between them. The CDR3 totals 16 residues. Germline V CDR1 and CDR2: LNHDA, SQIVND (reference sequence). For the CDR3, the DNA is TGTGCCAGTAGTAGGGGAGAGGGATTTGATGGAAACACCATATATTTT. Translated, it gives CASSRGEGFDGNTIYF.

The CDR3 coding sequence is TGCGCCAGCAGCTTGGTCCCAAAGGGGAGGACAAATTCACCCCTCCACTTT. It yields the protein CASSLVPKGRTNSPLHF. V gene TRBV5-1 combines with J gene TRBJ1-6; D is perhaps TRBD1 (5 bases). The CDR3 runs to 17 residues. Trimming removed 0 bases from V and 7 bases from J, with 17 bases in between. Per germline, CDR1 SGHRS and CDR2 YFSETQ.

This clone was counted only a few times. The chain recombines TRBV4-2 with TRBJ2-2; TRBD1 agrees at 10 bases. CDR1 and CDR2 (germline): LGHNA, YNFKEQ. V lost 7 bases and J lost 6; bases outside the gene matches: 8. The CDR3 has 15 residues. The CDR3 region is CASTRTGGESGELFF. CDR3 coding DNA: TGTGCCAGCACCCGGACAGGGGGGGAATCCGGGGAGCTGTTTTTT.

The genes are TRBV9 and TRBJ1-2; D not certain. Per germline, CDR1 SGDLS and CDR2 YYNGEE. Trimming removed 4 bases from V and 4 bases from J, with 11 bases in between. CDR3 size: 13 residues. CDR3 loop: CASSTPEGYGYTF. The CDR3 DNA sequence: TGTGCCAGCAGCACCCCCGAGGGCTATGGCTACACCTTC.